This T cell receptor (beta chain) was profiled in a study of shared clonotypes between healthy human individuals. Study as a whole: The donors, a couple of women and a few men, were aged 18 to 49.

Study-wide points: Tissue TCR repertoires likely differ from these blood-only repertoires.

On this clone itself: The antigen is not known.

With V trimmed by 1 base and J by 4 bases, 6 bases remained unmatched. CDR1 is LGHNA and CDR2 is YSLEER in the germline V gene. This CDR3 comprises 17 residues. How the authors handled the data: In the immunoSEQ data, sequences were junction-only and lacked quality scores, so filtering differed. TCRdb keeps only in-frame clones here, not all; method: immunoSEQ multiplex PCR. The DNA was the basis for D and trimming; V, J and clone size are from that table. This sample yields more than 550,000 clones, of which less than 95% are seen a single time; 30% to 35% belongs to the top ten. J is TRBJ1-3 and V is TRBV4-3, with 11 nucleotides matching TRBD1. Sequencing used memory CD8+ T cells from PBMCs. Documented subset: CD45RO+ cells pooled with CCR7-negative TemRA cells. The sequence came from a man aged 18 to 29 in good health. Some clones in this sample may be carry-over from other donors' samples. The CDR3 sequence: CASSQGLGQGAGNTIYF. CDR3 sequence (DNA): TGCGCCAGCAGCCAAGGCCTCGGACAGGGGGCAGGAAACACCATATATTTT.